The 23 T cell receptor beta chains below come from one sample, sequenced in a study of blood T cell repertoires in COVID-19. Assay used: immunoSEQ multiplex PCR; TCRdb lists only in-frame clones, some missing. The table includes about 130,000 clones, roughly 88% detected once. The sample comprised peripheral blood. These receptors were taken from a man between 65 and 79 years old with active COVID-19.

The chain carries TRBV5-1 and TRBJ2-1; 10 nucleotides line up with TRBD2. Losses at the gene ends were 4 bases for V and 6 bases for J; bases not matched to a gene: 7. Germline V lookup: CDR1 SGHRS, CDR2 YFSETQ. CDR3 length equals 15 residues. The CDR3, as DNA: TGCGCCAGCAGCAAGCGGGAGGGAAGCTTCAATGAGCAGTTCTTC. Encoded protein: CASSKREGSFNEQFF.

J is TRBJ2-1 and V is TRBV5-4, with TRBD2 identical over 9 bases. The V gene's germline CDR1 is SGHNT and CDR2 YYREEE (reference sequence). J was trimmed by 5 bases and V by 4 bases; bases with no gene match: 16. The CDR3 has 18 residues. The chain's CDR3 is CASSPGGGRAPRNNEQFF. The CDR3 coding sequence is TGTGCCAGCAGCCCTGGGGGCGGGAGGGCCCCTAGGAACAATGAGCAGTTCTTC.

The chain is built from TRBV4-3 and TRBJ2-5; TRBD1 matches 7 bases. Germline V CDR1 and CDR2: LGHNA, YSLEER. CDR3 length equals 15 residues. V shed 4 bases and J 2 bases; nucleotides not matched to a gene: 7. The CDR3 DNA reads as TGCGCCAGCAGCCCCGCCCAGGGGGTGCAAGAGACCCAGTACTTC. It is translated as CASSPAQGVQETQYF.

This chain links TRBV7-2 with TRBJ2-7; D perhaps matches TRBD2 (7 bases). The germline V and J ends were trimmed by 3 bases and 4 bases, with 16 bases remaining between them. Per the germline V gene, CDR1 is SGHTA and CDR2 is FQGNSA. This CDR3 spans 15 amino acids. The CDR3 reads CASSLEGDYLYEQYF. Here the CDR3 DNA reads TGTGCCAGCAGCTTGGAGGGGGACTATCTATACGAGCAGTACTTC. Combining the CDR3 with reference TRBV7-2 and TRBJ2-7 gives the whole variable domain GAGVSQSPSNKVTEKGKDVELRCDPISGHTALYWYRQSLGQGLEFLIYFQGNSAPDKSGLPSDRFSAERTGGSVSTLTIQRTQQEDSAVYLCASSLEGDYLYEQYFGPGTRLTVT.

This CDR3 reads CASSRSTNEKLFF. In nucleotides, the CDR3 is TGCGCCAGCAGTCGTTCAACTAATGAAAAACTGTTTTTT. V usage is TRBV4-1 and J usage is TRBJ1-4; no clear D gene. The CDR3 extends over 13 amino acids. CDR1 and CDR2 (germline): MGHRA, YSYEKL. The ends were cut back, 6 bases at V and 0 bases at J, with 5 bases in the middle.

This clone appeared once. This chain connects TRBV24-1 to TRBJ2-1; no firm D call. The CDR3 is 13 residues long. Germline CDR1 KGHDR, CDR2 SFDVKD. Trimming took 5 bases from V and 4 from J, leaving 8 bases between them. This CDR3 is CATSATNYNEQFF. The CDR3, as DNA: TGTGCCACCAGTGCCACTAATTACAATGAGCAGTTCTTC.

This clone has a single count. Within the sample, other DNA sequences also encode this same CDR3. DNA for the CDR3: TGTGCCAGCAGCTCCCCGACTCCGAACACTGAAGCTTTCTTT. Its translation is CASSSPTPNTEAFF. The V and J genes are TRBV7-9 and TRBJ1-1; D remains unclear. The CDR3 contains 14 residues. Between the trimmed V and J ends, which lost 4 bases and 1 base, there was a span of 10 bases. Germline V lookup: CDR1 SEHNR, CDR2 FQNEAQ (reference sequence).

V and J are TRBV6-5 and TRBJ2-5; D may be TRBD1 (5 bases). The CDR3 runs to 14 residues. Germline CDR1 reads MNHEY; CDR2 reads SVGAGI. V lost 5 bases and J 5 bases, leaving 15 bases between the germline ends. The CDR3 bases are TGTGCCAGCAGTCGGACACTGCCCGTGGAGACCCAGTACTTC. Translating gives CASSRTLPVETQYF.

This rearrangement joins TRBV7-3 to TRBJ2-5; TRBD1 agrees at 11 bases. The CDR3 covers 15 residues. V gave up 5 bases and J gave up 3 bases; unmatched junction bases: 5. Per the germline V gene, CDR1 is SGHTA and CDR2 is FQGTGA. The CDR3 DNA reads as TGTGCCAGCAGCCCCGGGACAGGGGGTGAAGAGACCCAGTACTTC. This sequence encodes CASSPGTGGEETQYF.

This chain links TRBV9 with TRBJ2-3; no firm D call. Trimming took 0 bases from V and 5 from J, leaving 13 bases between them. Germline lookup yields CDR1 SGDLS and CDR2 YYNGEE. The CDR3 runs 15 residues. The DNA for the CDR3 is TGTGCCAGCAGCGTAGGCGGTAGTACAATAGATACGCAGTATTTT. Encoded protein: CASSVGGSTIDTQYF.

The chain employs TRBV29-1 and TRBJ2-7, with 15 bases aligning to TRBD2. CDR1 and CDR2 from the germline V gene are SQVTM and ANQGSEA. The CDR3 consists of 15 residues. Trimming took 0 bases from V and 9 from J; bases not matched to a gene: 6. CDR3 residues: CSVEDPGLAGGGQYF. CDR3 bases: TGCAGCGTTGAAGATCCGGGACTAGCGGGAGGAGGGCAGTACTTC.

This chain uses TRBV11-2 with TRBJ2-5; TRBD1 is a possible D gene (6 bases). There are 16 residues in the CDR3. Germline CDR1 reads SGHAT; CDR2 reads FQNNGV. Trimming cost V 1 base and J 1 base, with 13 bases left between them. The CDR3 region is CASSLGVGRGQETQYF. The CDR3 DNA reads TGTGCCAGCAGCTTAGGGGTGGGCAGGGGCCAAGAGACCCAGTACTTC.

J is TRBJ2-1 and V is TRBV3-1 (or the pseudogene TRBV3-2); TRBD2 matches 7 bases. The CDR3 totals 14 residues. Germline V CDR1 and CDR2: LGHDT, YNNKEL (reference sequence). V trimming: 1 base; J trimming: 7 bases; junction bases outside the gene matches: 4. The CDR3, as DNA: TGTGCCAGCAGCCAAGGGCCCGGGGGGAATGAGCAGTTCTTC. Protein sequence: CASSQGPGGNEQFF.

The chain recombines TRBV19 with TRBJ1-5; TRBD1 agrees at 7 bases. V shed 5 bases and J 6 bases; nucleotides not matched to a gene: 10. Germline CDR1 reads LNHDA; CDR2 reads SQIVND (reference sequence). This CDR3 is built from 15 residues. The CDR3 protein is CASSETGPHVQPQHF. The CDR3 region has the DNA TGTGCCAGTAGTGAGACAGGGCCCCATGTTCAGCCCCAGCATTTT.

The rearrangement joins TRBV28 to TRBJ2-7; 10 nucleotides agree with TRBD2. The V and J ends lost 5 bases and 2 bases, in that order; junction bases with no gene match: 9. The CDR3 has 16 residues. Per the germline V gene, CDR1 is MDHEN and CDR2 is SYDVKM. CDR3 amino acids: CASSTIAGGHPYEQYF. The CDR3 nucleotides read TGTGCCAGCAGTACCATAGCGGGAGGCCACCCCTACGAGCAGTACTTC. Complete variable domain (other parts from reference TRBV28 and TRBJ2-7): DVKVTQSSRYLVKRTGEKVFLECVQDMDHENMFWYRQDPGLGLRLIYFSYDVKMKEKGDIPEGYSVSREKKERFSLILESASTNQTSMYLCASSTIAGGHPYEQYFGPGTRLTVT.

The V gene is TRBV27, the J gene TRBJ2-1; D not resolved. CDR1 and CDR2 from the germline V gene are MNHEY and SMNVEV (reference sequence). The V end was cut by 2 bases, the J end by 3 bases, with 11 bases between. This CDR3 has 15 residues. In nucleotides, the CDR3 is TGTGCCAGCAGTTTAAGAGTTTCCCTCTACAATGAGCAGTTCTTC. This codes for CASSLRVSLYNEQFF.

The DNA of the CDR3 is TGTGCCAGCAGACAGGGTCAAGAGACCCAGTACTTC. This encodes CASRQGQETQYF. The V and J genes are TRBV6-6 and TRBJ2-5; D possibly corresponds to TRBD1 (6 bases). The germline V gene encodes CDR1 MNHNY and CDR2 SVGAGI (reference sequence). V lost 6 bases and J lost 2, with 7 bases in between. The CDR3 sequence is 12 residues long.

J is TRBJ2-2 and V is TRBV24-1; no reliable D call. This CDR3 is 14 amino acids long. Germline V gene data show CDR1 as KGHDR and CDR2 as SFDVKD. The V and J ends lost 4 bases and 1 base respectively, with 6 bases between them. DNA for the CDR3: TGTGCCACCAGTGAAGCTAAGAACACCGGGGAGCTGTTTTTT. It yields the protein CATSEAKNTGELFF.

The J gene is TRBJ2-1, the V gene TRBV5-4, with a possible D match to TRBD1 (6 bases). The CDR3 is 16 amino acids. The V end lost 0 bases, the J end lost 7 bases, and 17 bases lay between the germline ends. Germline-derived CDR1 and CDR2 are SGHNT and YYREEE (reference sequence). CDR3 in DNA: TGTGCCAGCAGCTTGGCCCAAACGACAGGTCAGAATGAGCAGTTCTTC. It translates to CASSLAQTTGQNEQFF.

The CDR3 nucleotides are TGTGCCAGTAGTACTTTTACAGGGGGGCTTGATAATCAGCCCCAGCATTTT. Amino acids: CASSTFTGGLDNQPQHF. V usage is TRBV19 and J usage is TRBJ1-5; 8 positions agree with TRBD1. The ends lost 4 bases at V and 4 bases at J; junction bases unmatched: 12. This CDR3 has 17 amino acids. Germline-derived CDR1 and CDR2 are LNHDA and SQIVND (reference sequence).

The chain uses TRBV27 and TRBJ2-1; D ambiguous. CDR1 is MNHEY and CDR2 is SMNVEV in the germline V gene (reference sequence). V was cut by 1 base and J by 9 bases, with 10 bases left in between. This CDR3 is 13 amino acids long. CDR3 amino acids: CASSLFQVGEQFF. The CDR3 nucleotides read TGTGCCAGCAGTTTATTTCAGGTCGGTGAGCAGTTCTTC.

This chain connects TRBV5-4 to TRBJ2-7, with TRBD2 as a possible D gene (5 bases). Trimming shortened V by 3 bases and J by 7 bases, and 14 bases separated the two germline ends. The CDR3 spans 13 residues. The germline V gene encodes CDR1 SGHNT and CDR2 YYREEE (reference sequence). CDR3 in DNA: TGTGCCAGCAGCTACGGAGGCTCCGTAGAGCAGTACTTC. Amino acid sequence: CASSYGGSVEQYF.

This CDR3 is CASSLYGLADNEQFF. The CDR3 DNA sequence: TGCGCCAGCAGCTTGTATGGACTAGCTGACAATGAGCAGTTCTTC. The chain joins TRBV5-1 to TRBJ2-1; TRBD2 aligns across 8 bases. The CDR3 spans 15 residues. The V gene's germline CDR1 is SGHRS and CDR2 YFSETQ. With V trimmed by 1 base and J by 5 bases, 5 bases remained unmatched.